Following are 14 T cell receptor beta chains from one sample sequenced in a study of control samples from healthy donors and cancer patients. This table comes from immunoSEQ multiplex PCR, and its TCRdb copy is limited to in-frame clones, with some not included. The sample has around 120,000 clones; about 89% are singletons. The sample was blood. Every receptor here comes from a man in his sixties in good health.

The chain recombines TRBV15 with TRBJ2-7, with TRBD1 matching 7 bases. Germline trimming cut 0 bases from V and 0 bases from J; bases unmatched to any gene: 11. Germline assignment: CDR1 LNHNV and CDR2 YYDKDF (reference sequence). The CDR3 spans 18 residues. CDR3 nucleotide sequence: TGTGCCACCAGCAGAGAGACGACAGGGTATGGGGACTCCTACGAGCAGTACTTC. Translation gives CATSRETTGYGDSYEQYF.

The rearrangement uses TRBV7-2 and TRBJ2-3, with unresolved D. Germline CDR1 is SGHTA and CDR2 is FQGNSA. The CDR3 sequence is 15 residues long. The germline V and J ends were trimmed by 1 base and 0 bases, with 8 bases remaining between them. CDR3 bases: TGTGCCAGCAGCTTAGATCCCGGCAGCACAGATACGCAGTATTTT. This translates into CASSLDPGSTDTQYF.

The chain joins TRBV18 to TRBJ2-2; D is perhaps TRBD1 or TRBD2 (5 bases each). Germline CDR1 and CDR2: KGHSH and LQKENI. The CDR3 runs 14 residues. V was pared by 0 bases and J by 3 bases, with 5 bases between. The CDR3 loop reads CASSPPGDTGELFF. In nucleotides, the CDR3 is TGTGCCAGCTCACCACCGGGGGACACCGGGGAGCTGTTTTTT.

The chain recombines TRBV4-3 with TRBJ2-5, with TRBD2 matching 7 bases. The CDR3 loop spans 21 amino acids. V trimming: 0 bases; J trimming: 4 bases; junction bases outside the gene matches: 23. In germline, CDR1 is LGHNA, CDR2 YSLEER. CDR3 nucleotide sequence: TGCGCCAGCAGCCAAGATTGGATCCGGGGGGTTGGGGCCCGGGGGTTAGAGACCCAGTACTTC. This encodes CASSQDWIRGVGARGLETQYF.

This clone was seen more than once but under ten times. J is TRBJ2-3 and V is TRBV24-1, with 8 bases matching TRBD1. The junction had 8 bases not matched to a gene; V was cut back by 3 bases and J by 4 bases. The CDR3 spans 16 residues. Germline CDR1 and CDR2: KGHDR and SFDVKD. The CDR3 is CATSDRWTGKADTQYF. The CDR3 bases are TGTGCCACCAGTGATCGATGGACAGGGAAGGCAGATACGCAGTATTTT.

The V call is TRBV5-8, the J call TRBJ1-6; D ambiguous. Per germline, CDR1 SGHTS and CDR2 YDEGEE. The CDR3 is 11 amino acids. V was shortened by 0 bases and J by 8 bases, with 0 bases between the two germline ends. The CDR3 sequence: CASSLDSPLHF. For the CDR3, the DNA is TGTGCCAGCAGCTTGGATTCACCCCTCCACTTT.

The V call is TRBV2, the J call TRBJ1-5; no clear D. The CDR3 is 16 residues long. V was clipped by 5 bases and J by 0 bases, with 14 bases between them. Germline CDR1 and CDR2: SNHLY and FYNNEI. The CDR3 DNA reads TGTGCCAGCAGTTATTCGAGTTTCGATAGCAATCAGCCCCAGCATTTT. Encoded protein: CASSYSSFDSNQPQHF.

This clone has a handful of counts. The V call is TRBV12-3 or TRBV12-4, the J call TRBJ1-5; D not certain. The CDR3 contains 12 residues. The V gene lost 7 bases and the J gene lost 5 bases, with 9 bases spanning the gap. CDR3 DNA: TGTGCCAGCAAAGTAAGGGATCAGCCCCAGCATTTT. Translated, it gives CASKVRDQPQHF.

In this sample, this clone turned up once. This chain links TRBV18 with TRBJ1-5; unclear D gene. The V gene's germline CDR1 is KGHSH and CDR2 LQKENI. Trimming removed 3 bases from V and 12 bases from J, with 12 bases in between. The CDR3 has 12 amino acids. This CDR3 is CASSPFGQVQHF. As DNA, the CDR3 is TGTGCCAGCTCACCCTTTGGGCAGGTCCAGCATTTT. The full variable domain, its missing parts supplied by reference TRBV18 and TRBJ1-5, is NAGVMQNPRHLVRRRGQEARLRCSPMKGHSHVYWYRQLPEEGLKFMVYLQKENIIDESGMPKERFSAEFPKEGPSILRIQQVVRGDSAAYFCASSPFGQVQHFGDGTRLSIL.

This sequence joins TRBV6-4 and TRBJ2-4, with D possibly being TRBD2 (5 bases). V lost 3 bases and J lost 4, with 13 bases in between. This CDR3 spans 15 amino acids. Germline lookup yields CDR1 MRHNA and CDR2 SNTAGT. The chain's CDR3 is CASSERAVLKNIQYF. DNA of the CDR3: TGTGCCAGCAGTGAGAGGGCAGTATTAAAAAACATTCAGTACTTC.

V is TRBV5-4 and J is TRBJ2-2, with D possibly matching TRBD2 (6 bases). Germline values: CDR1 SGHNT, CDR2 YYREEE (reference sequence). This CDR3 has 16 residues. V lost 3 bases, J lost 2 bases, and 14 bases lay in between. The CDR3 loop is CASSSSGGLNTGELFF. CDR3 nucleotides: TGTGCCAGCAGCTCCTCCGGGGGATTAAACACCGGGGAGCTGTTTTTT. The variable domain in full, completed from reference TRBV5-4 and TRBJ2-2, reads ETGVTQSPTHLIKTRGQQVTLRCSSQSGHNTVSWYQQALGQGPQFIFQYYREEENGRGNFPPRFSGLQFPNYSSELNVNALELDDSALYLCASSSSGGLNTGELFFGEGSRLTVL.

The chain carries TRBV27 and TRBJ2-7; 7 bases fit TRBD1. This CDR3 contains 16 residues. The germline V gene has CDR1 MNHEY and CDR2 SMNVEV (reference sequence). After removal of 3 bases from V and 4 bases from J, the junction contained 12 bases not matched to a gene. The CDR3 region is CASSFDLRQGRYEQYF. CDR3 sequence (DNA): TGTGCCAGCAGTTTTGACCTGAGACAGGGAAGGTACGAGCAGTACTTC.

The V call is TRBV19, the J call TRBJ1-2; D perhaps matches TRBD1 (5 bases). The ends were cut back, 5 bases at V and 1 base at J, with 14 bases in the middle. This CDR3 has 15 amino acids. The germline CDR1 and CDR2 sequences are LNHDA and SQIVND (reference sequence). The CDR3 DNA reads as TGTGCCAGTAGTCCCCGACAGCCTGTTAACTATGGCTACACCTTC. Its protein product is CASSPRQPVNYGYTF.

A single count supports this clone. The chain joins TRBV5-1 to TRBJ2-1; 12 bases match TRBD2. The CDR3 runs to 19 residues. J gave up 5 bases and V 0 bases, and 12 bases lay outside the gene matches. CDR1 and CDR2 from the germline V gene are SGHRS and YFSETQ. The chain's CDR3 is CASSLEGVRTSGAHNEQFF. In nucleotides, the CDR3 is TGCGCCAGCAGCTTGGAAGGGGTAAGGACTAGCGGGGCTCACAATGAGCAGTTCTTC. Combining the CDR3 with reference TRBV5-1 and TRBJ2-1 gives the whole variable domain KAGVTQTPRYLIKTRGQQVTLSCSPISGHRSVSWYQQTPGQGLQFLFEYFSETQRNKGNFPGRFSGRQFSNSRSEMNVSTLELGDSALYLCASSLEGVRTSGAHNEQFFGPGTRLTVL.